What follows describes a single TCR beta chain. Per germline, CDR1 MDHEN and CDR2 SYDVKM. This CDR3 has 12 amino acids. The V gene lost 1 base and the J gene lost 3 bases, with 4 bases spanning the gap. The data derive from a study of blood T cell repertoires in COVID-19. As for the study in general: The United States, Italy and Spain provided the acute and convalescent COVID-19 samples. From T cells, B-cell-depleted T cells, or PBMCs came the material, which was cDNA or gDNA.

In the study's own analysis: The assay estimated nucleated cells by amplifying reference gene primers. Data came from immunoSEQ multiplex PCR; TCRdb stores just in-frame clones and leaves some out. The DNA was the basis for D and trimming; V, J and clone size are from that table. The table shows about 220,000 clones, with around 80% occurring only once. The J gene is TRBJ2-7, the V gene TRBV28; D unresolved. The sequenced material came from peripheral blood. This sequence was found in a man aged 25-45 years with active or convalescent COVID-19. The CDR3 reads CASSLSYYEQYF. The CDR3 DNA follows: TGTGCCAGCAGTTTATCCTACTACGAGCAGTACTTC.